This TCR beta chain was sequenced in a study of blood T cell repertoires in COVID-19. Overall study: Researchers got acute and convalescent COVID-19 samples from the United States, Italy and Spain. Nucleic acid was either cDNA or gDNA, and it came from T cells, B-cell-depleted T cells, or PBMCs.

Original processing notes: By means of reference gene primer amplification, nucleated cell counts were estimated. Here immunoSEQ multiplex PCR was the method, and the copy in TCRdb shows in-frame clones only, minus some. That table is the source of V, J and clone size, and D and trimming were worked out from the DNA. The sample has some 210,000 clones; almost 85% are singletons. With 5 bases removed from V and 4 bases from J, the gap between germline ends came to 9 bases. Germline CDR1 GTSNPN, CDR2 SVGIG (reference sequence). This CDR3 region has 11 residues. This chain links TRBV30 with TRBJ2-7, with D possibly TRBD2 on 6 matching bases. The sequenced material came from peripheral blood. This receptor was taken from a woman between 45 and 60 years old with active or convalescent COVID-19. The CDR3 sequence: CAWGSGYEQYF. The DNA for the CDR3 is TGTGCCTGGGGTAGCGGTTACGAGCAGTACTTC.